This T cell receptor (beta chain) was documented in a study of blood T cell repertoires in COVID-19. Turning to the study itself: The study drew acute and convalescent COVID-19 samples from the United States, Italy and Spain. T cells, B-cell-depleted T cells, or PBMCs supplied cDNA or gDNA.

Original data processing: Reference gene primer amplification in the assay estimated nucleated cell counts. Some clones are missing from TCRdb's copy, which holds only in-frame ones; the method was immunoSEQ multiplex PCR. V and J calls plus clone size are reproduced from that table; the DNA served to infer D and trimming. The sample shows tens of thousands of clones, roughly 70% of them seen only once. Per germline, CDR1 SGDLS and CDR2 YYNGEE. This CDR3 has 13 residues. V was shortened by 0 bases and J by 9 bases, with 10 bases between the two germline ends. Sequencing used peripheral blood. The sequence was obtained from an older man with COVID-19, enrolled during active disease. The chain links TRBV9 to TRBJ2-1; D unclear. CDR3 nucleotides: TGTGCCAGCAGCGTAGATGGAGTTCCTGAGCAGTTCTTC. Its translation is CASSVDGVPEQFF.